Below are 29 T cell receptor beta chains sequenced from a single sample in a study of T cell responses to AZD1222 COVID-19 vaccine. Sequenced by immunoSEQ multiplex PCR; TCRdb stores in-frame clones only, minus some. This table holds hundreds of thousands of clones, 85% to 95% found once. The input for sequencing was peripheral blood, taken on day 0 of MenACWY control vaccination. The receptors originated from an adult in good health.

This clone was found once. This specimen includes other DNA sequences encoding the same CDR3. V usage is TRBV7-9 and J usage is TRBJ2-5, with 8 bases lining up with TRBD2. CDR3 size: 14 residues. Trimming took 2 bases from V and 1 from J; bases not matched to a gene: 0. Germline CDR1 and CDR2: SEHNR and FQNEAQ (reference sequence). This CDR3 reads CASSLSGGQETQYF. For the CDR3, the DNA is TGTGCCAGCAGCTTAAGCGGGGGCCAAGAGACCCAGTACTTC.

This clone was detected only a few times. The J gene is TRBJ2-1, the V gene TRBV20-1; D gene unclear. V shed 4 bases and J shed 8 bases, with 9 bases lying between them. The CDR3 totals 11 residues. Germline V gives CDR1 DFQATT, CDR2 SNEGSKA (reference sequence). For the CDR3, the DNA is TGCAGTGCTAATATTCTGTATGAGCAGTTCTTC. Translation gives CSANILYEQFF.

This sequence joins TRBV19 and TRBJ1-1; D is perhaps TRBD1 (6 bases). The germline V gene has CDR1 LNHDA and CDR2 SQIVND (reference sequence). The length of the CDR3 is 15 residues. Trimming removed 5 bases at V and 1 base at J, with 14 bases between. The CDR3 region is CASSQAGAGNTEAFF. CDR3 in DNA: TGTGCCAGTAGTCAAGCAGGGGCAGGGAACACTGAAGCTTTCTTT.

This clone was seen just once. Other DNA sequences from this sample encode an identical CDR3 as well. The chain carries TRBV5-6 and TRBJ1-5; D call uncertain. This CDR3 spans 14 amino acids. The ends were cut back, 0 bases at V and 4 bases at J, with 8 bases in the middle. The germline V gene has CDR1 SGHDT and CDR2 YYEEEE. CDR3 DNA sequence: TGTGCCAGCAGCTTGGGCCAGCTAAATCAGCCCCAGCATTTT. Amino acids: CASSLGQLNQPQHF.

This chain joins TRBV4-2 and TRBJ1-6, with unresolved D. From germline, CDR1 is LGHNA and CDR2 YNFKEQ. Trimming took off 0 bases at V and 0 bases at J, with 9 bases between the two ends. The CDR3 sequence is 17 residues long. The CDR3 nucleotides read TGTGCCAGCAGCCAAGACGGTCAGAGCTCCTATAATTCACCCCTCCACTTT. It yields the protein CASSQDGQSSYNSPLHF.

V and J are TRBV20-1 and TRBJ1-1, with D tentatively TRBD1 (5 bases). V was pared by 3 bases and J by 2 bases, with 13 bases between. CDR3 length: 14 amino acids. CDR1 and CDR2 (germline): DFQATT, SNEGSKA (reference sequence). CDR3 loop: CSASSTEINTEAFF. CDR3 in DNA: TGCAGTGCTAGTTCGACAGAGATCAACACTGAAGCTTTCTTT.

The rearrangement uses TRBV6-1 and TRBJ1-3; D unclear. This CDR3 contains 15 residues. Germline V lookup: CDR1 MNHNS, CDR2 SASEGT. The V end lost 2 bases, the J end lost 0 bases, and 8 bases lay between the germline ends. CDR3 nucleotides: TGTGCCAGCAGTGAACGCCCGAGCTCTGGAAACACCATATATTTT. This gives the protein CASSERPSSGNTIYF.

The V gene is TRBV5-1, the J gene TRBJ2-1; 11 bases are shared with TRBD1. The ends lost 0 bases at V and 4 bases at J; junction bases unmatched: 3. From germline, CDR1 is SGHRS and CDR2 YFSETQ. There are 16 residues in the CDR3. The CDR3 DNA reads as TGCGCCAGCAGCTTGGCCGGGACAGGGGGATACAATGAGCAGTTCTTC. Its protein product is CASSLAGTGGYNEQFF.

This sequence joins TRBV30 and TRBJ1-1; 8 bases fit TRBD1. The CDR3 extends over 14 amino acids. The V gene's germline CDR1 is GTSNPN and CDR2 SVGIG (reference sequence). Germline trimming cut 4 bases from V and 5 bases from J; bases unmatched to any gene: 9. This chain's CDR3 is CAWTHGQGWTEAFF. The CDR3 DNA is TGTGCCTGGACTCACGGACAGGGATGGACTGAAGCTTTCTTT. The variable domain in full, with the rest retrieved from reference TRBV30 and TRBJ1-1, is SQTIHQWPATLVQPVGSPLSLECTVEGTSNPNLYWYRQAAGRGLQLLFYSVGIGQISSEVPQNLSASRPQDRQFILSSKKLLLSDSGFYLCAWTHGQGWTEAFFGQGTRLTVV.

The CDR3 nucleotides read TGCGCCAGCAGCTTGACAGGGGGTTGGGAGTCACCCCTCCACTTT. Translation gives CASSLTGGWESPLHF. The rearrangement joins TRBV5-1 to TRBJ1-6; the match to TRBD1 covers 8 bases. This CDR3 region has 15 residues. Germline V lookup: CDR1 SGHRS, CDR2 YFSETQ. V gave up 1 base and J gave up 10 bases; unmatched junction bases: 7. Full variable domain (remainder filled in from reference TRBV5-1 and TRBJ1-6): KAGVTQTPRYLIKTRGQQVTLSCSPISGHRSVSWYQQTPGQGLQFLFEYFSETQRNKGNFPGRFSGRQFSNSRSEMNVSTLELGDSALYLCASSLTGGWESPLHFGNGTRLTVT.

DNA of the CDR3: TGTGCCAGCAGCTGGGGAGGGAGTAGCTCCTACGAGCAGTACTTC. It yields the protein CASSWGGSSSYEQYF. The chain couples TRBV5-5 to TRBJ2-7; 7 bases map to TRBD2. The junction had 6 bases not matched to a gene; V was cut back by 3 bases and J by 0 bases. The CDR3 has 15 residues. Germline-derived CDR1 and CDR2 are SGHKS and YYEKEE (reference sequence).

The gene calls are TRBV15 and TRBJ1-2; D is undetermined. This CDR3 comprises 13 residues. Trimming shortened V by 6 bases and J by 2 bases, and 10 bases separated the two germline ends. Germline loops: CDR1 LNHNV, CDR2 YYDKDF (reference sequence). CDR3 sequence reads: CATREWSNYGYTF. Written as DNA, the CDR3 is TGTGCCACCAGGGAATGGTCCAACTATGGCTACACCTTC. The whole variable domain, filled in from reference TRBV15 and TRBJ1-2, reads DAMVIQNPRYQVTQFGKPVTLSCSQTLNHNVMYWYQQKSSQAPKLLFHYYDKDFNNEADTPDNFQSRRPNTSFCFLDIRSPGLGDTAMYLCATREWSNYGYTFGSGTRLTVV.

In DNA form, the CDR3 reads TGTGCCAGCAGTTCAAGGGAGGCCGGGGAGCTGTTTTTT. It codes for CASSSREAGELFF. The chain couples TRBV3-1 (or the pseudogene TRBV3-2) to TRBJ2-2; possibly TRBD2 for D (6 bases). The CDR3 loop spans 13 amino acids. Trimming took 6 bases from V and 6 from J, leaving 11 bases between them. From germline, CDR1 is LGHDT and CDR2 YNNKEL (reference sequence).

DNA of the CDR3: TGCAGTGCTAGACACGCGACTGAAGCTTTCTTT. Translating gives CSARHATEAFF. The chain recombines TRBV20-1 with TRBJ1-1; D remains unclear. Germline V lookup: CDR1 DFQATT, CDR2 SNEGSKA (reference sequence). The CDR3 covers 11 residues. V lost 2 bases, J lost 5 bases, and 6 bases lay in between.

V gene TRBV5-1 combines with J gene TRBJ1-1; D gene unclear. The CDR3 covers 16 residues. Trimming removed 0 bases at V and 0 bases at J, with 12 bases between. Germline-derived CDR1 and CDR2 are SGHRS and YFSETQ. CDR3 region: CASSLAGATLNTEAFF. CDR3 sequence (DNA): TGCGCCAGCAGCTTGGCTGGAGCGACGTTGAACACTGAAGCTTTCTTT.

The rearrangement uses TRBV18 and TRBJ1-6, with TRBD1 identical over 7 bases. The germline CDR1 and CDR2 sequences are KGHSH and LQKENI. The CDR3 runs 14 residues. Germline trimming cut 5 bases from V and 7 bases from J; bases unmatched to any gene: 5. CDR3 nucleotide sequence: TGTGCCAGCTCAATTCAGGACAGGAATTCACCCCTCCACTTT. This translates into CASSIQDRNSPLHF.

The genes are TRBV5-1 and TRBJ1-3; D is unresolved. The V end lost 3 bases, the J end lost 2 bases, and 9 bases lay between the germline ends. Germline V gene data show CDR1 as SGHRS and CDR2 as YFSETQ. There are 14 residues in the CDR3. In nucleotides, the CDR3 is TGCGCCAGCAGCTCGGGCGGGACTGGAAACACCATATATTTT. Its translation: CASSSGGTGNTIYF.

In this sample, this clone turned up once. This chain connects TRBV5-1 to TRBJ2-3; no clear D. The CDR3 runs 14 residues. The germline V gene encodes CDR1 SGHRS and CDR2 YFSETQ. Trimming pared 10 bases from V and 2 bases from J, leaving 17 bases between. This CDR3 is CAGKDNPATDTQYF. The CDR3 DNA reads TGCGCCGGTAAAGACAACCCGGCCACAGATACGCAGTATTTT.

The rearrangement joins TRBV28 to TRBJ1-2; TRBD1 matches at 11 bases. Germline V gene sequence: CDR1 MDHEN, CDR2 SYDVKM. The CDR3 covers 14 residues. Unmatched junction bases numbered 1, after V lost 3 bases and J lost 4 bases. The CDR3 reads CASSFGTGGYGYTF. The CDR3, as DNA: TGTGCCAGCAGTTTCGGGACAGGGGGCTATGGCTACACCTTC.

This clone was detected once. The rearrangement uses TRBV5-4 and TRBJ2-1; 12 nucleotides align to TRBD2. The V and J ends lost 4 bases and 15 bases, in that order; junction bases with no gene match: 11. The CDR3 length is 14 residues. Germline CDR1 SGHNT, CDR2 YYREEE (reference sequence). CDR3 sequence reads: CASSQSTTSGGLFF. Written as DNA, the CDR3 is TGTGCCAGCAGCCAATCAACTACTAGCGGGGGGTTGTTCTTC. Supplemented by reference TRBV5-4 and TRBJ2-1, the full variable domain reads ETGVTQSPTHLIKTRGQQVTLRCSSQSGHNTVSWYQQALGQGPQFIFQYYREEENGRGNFPPRFSGLQFPNYSSELNVNALELDDSALYLCASSQSTTSGGLFFGPGTRLTVL.

The J gene is TRBJ1-6, the V gene TRBV7-2; TRBD1 is a possible D gene (5 bases). Trimming took off 4 bases at V and 0 bases at J, with 7 bases between the two ends. Germline CDR1 and CDR2: SGHTA and FQGNSA. The CDR3 covers 15 residues. CDR3 loop: CASSSGHSYNSPLHF. CDR3 DNA: TGTGCCAGCAGCTCCGGACACTCCTATAATTCACCCCTCCACTTT.

The V and J genes are TRBV28 and TRBJ2-6; 7 bases fit TRBD1. J gave up 0 bases and V 6 bases, and 2 bases lay outside the gene matches. Per the germline V gene, CDR1 is MDHEN and CDR2 is SYDVKM. The CDR3 has 15 residues. CDR3 region: CASSTGASGANVLTF. Written as DNA, the CDR3 is TGTGCCAGCAGCACAGGGGCCTCTGGGGCCAACGTCCTGACTTTC.

V is TRBV7-9 and J is TRBJ1-4, with a possible D match to TRBD1 (6 bases). CDR3 length: 16 residues. V shed 5 bases and J shed 4 bases, with 17 bases lying between them. CDR1 SEHNR and CDR2 FQNEAQ come from the germline V gene (reference sequence). CDR3 bases: TGTGCCAGCAGCCTGGGACAAAGTGGGGGTAATGAAAAACTGTTTTTT. Amino acid sequence: CASSLGQSGGNEKLFF.

The chain is built from TRBV11-2 and TRBJ2-7, with 8 bases fitting TRBD1. The trim removed 1 base at V and 3 bases at J, leaving 2 bases unmatched. Germline V gene data show CDR1 as SGHAT and CDR2 as FQNNGV. The CDR3 has 14 residues. The CDR3 sequence is CASSLVQGVYEQYF. The CDR3 DNA follows: TGTGCCAGCAGCTTAGTACAGGGGGTCTACGAGCAGTACTTC.

The V and J genes are TRBV19 and TRBJ1-4; D is unclear. V dropped 1 base and J dropped 8 bases, with 11 bases sitting between them. The V gene's germline CDR1 is LNHDA and CDR2 SQIVND (reference sequence). The length of the CDR3 is 14 residues. The DNA for the CDR3 is TGTGCCAGTAGTATAGCCAGGATTGGCGAAAAACTGTTTTTT. Its translation is CASSIARIGEKLFF.

This sequence joins TRBV6-2 or TRBV6-3 and TRBJ1-1, with D possibly being TRBD1 (5 bases). With 2 bases removed from V and 3 bases from J, the gap between germline ends came to 7 bases. The CDR3 totals 13 residues. Germline CDR1 MNHEY, CDR2 SVGEGT. This CDR3 is CASSYAGHTEAFF. CDR3 nucleotides: TGTGCCAGCAGTTACGCAGGGCACACTGAAGCTTTCTTT.

The V and J genes are TRBV2 and TRBJ1-5; no firm D call. Germline values: CDR1 SNHLY, CDR2 FYNNEI. Deletions cut 3 bases from V and 5 bases from J, with 8 bases between. The CDR3 has 13 residues. Written as DNA, the CDR3 is TGTGCCAGCAGTGAGACTCCAGATCAGCCCCAGCATTTT. Protein sequence: CASSETPDQPQHF.

This clone has only one observation. The chain links TRBV6-5 to TRBJ1-1; D unresolved. Deletions cut 8 bases from V and 5 bases from J, with 15 bases between. Germline assignment: CDR1 MNHEY and CDR2 SVGAGI. This CDR3 has 13 amino acids. The CDR3 reads CASPQAPSTEAFF. Written as DNA, the CDR3 is TGTGCCAGCCCTCAGGCCCCGAGTACTGAAGCTTTCTTT.

The chain joins TRBV30 to TRBJ1-2; D uncertain. Germline V CDR1 and CDR2: GTSNPN, SVGIG (reference sequence). Trimming stripped 3 bases from V and 0 bases from J, with 14 bases between. The CDR3 sequence is 15 residues long. The CDR3 loop is CAWRDAKPTNYGYTF. CDR3 in DNA: TGTGCCTGGAGGGACGCCAAACCCACTAACTATGGCTACACCTTC.